This T cell receptor (beta chain) was observed in a study of T cells in Graves' hyperthyroidism and ophthalmopathy. This CDR3 is 14 amino acids long. The V gene lost 4 bases and the J gene lost 1 base, with 11 bases spanning the gap. The germline V gene has CDR1 SGHRS and CDR2 YFSETQ. If no ophthalmopathy progression occurred within 18 months, Graves' hyperthyroidism was stable. Patients aged 18 to 65 had newly diagnosed hyperthyroidism that had lasted under 2 months. Exclusions: uncontrolled infection, other autoimmune disease, pregnancy, lactation. RNA transcripts gave rise to amplified TCR beta CDR3 regions. With the HTBI primer set, the TCR CDR3 went through a first round of RT-PCR. In TCRdb, the multiplex PCR reads were re-called with MiXCR into one record per CDR3 protein. The sample has approximately 870,000 distinct CDR3 sequences; roughly 37% are singletons. Findings of the study overall: Median prediction lead before ophthalmopathy onset was 5.5 to 7 months with the model.

This clonotype turned up a few times. Its antigen is still unknown. Sample: blood. This sequence joins TRBV5-1 and TRBJ1-1; D call uncertain. The receptor was isolated from a man aged 18 to 29 with Graves' hyperthyroidism. CDR3 nucleotide sequence: TGCGCCAGCAGCCCCGCTCGAGGGAACACTGAAGCTTTCTTT. This codes for CASSPARGNTEAFF.